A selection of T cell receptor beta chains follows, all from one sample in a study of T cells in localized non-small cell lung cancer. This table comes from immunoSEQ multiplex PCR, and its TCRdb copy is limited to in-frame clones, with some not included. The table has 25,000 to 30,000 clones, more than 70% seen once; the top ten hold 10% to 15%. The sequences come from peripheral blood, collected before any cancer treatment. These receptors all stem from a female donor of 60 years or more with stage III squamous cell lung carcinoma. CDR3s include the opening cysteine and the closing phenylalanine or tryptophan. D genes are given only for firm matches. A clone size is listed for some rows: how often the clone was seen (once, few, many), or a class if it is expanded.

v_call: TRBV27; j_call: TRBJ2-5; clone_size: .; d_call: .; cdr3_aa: CASSLSRAHETQYF; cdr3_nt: TGTGCCAGCAGTTTATCGCGGGCTCATGAGACCCAGTACTTC
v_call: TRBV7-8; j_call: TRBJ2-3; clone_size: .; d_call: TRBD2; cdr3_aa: CASSLRTSGPTDTQYF; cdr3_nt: TGTGCCAGCAGCTTACGGACTAGCGGGCCCACAGATACGCAGTATTTT
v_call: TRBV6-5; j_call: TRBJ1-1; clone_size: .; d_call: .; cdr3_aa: CASLKTLGVNTEAFF; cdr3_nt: TGTGCCAGCCTGAAGACACTAGGGGTCAACACTGAAGCTTTCTTT
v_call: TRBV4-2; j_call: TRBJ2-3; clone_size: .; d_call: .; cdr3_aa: CASSQDLLVAAPSTDTQYF; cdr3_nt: TGTGCCAGCAGCCAAGATCTTTTGGTAGCGGCCCCTAGCACAGATACGCAGTATTTT
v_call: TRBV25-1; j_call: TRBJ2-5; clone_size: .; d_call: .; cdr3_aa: CASSDFRGQETQYF; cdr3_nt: TGTGCCAGCAGTGATTTTCGGGGGCAAGAGACCCAGTACTTC
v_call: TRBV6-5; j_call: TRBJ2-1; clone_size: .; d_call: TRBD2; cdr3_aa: CASSYFSGGALFF; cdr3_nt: TGTGCCAGCAGTTACTTTAGCGGGGGGGCTCTGTTCTTC
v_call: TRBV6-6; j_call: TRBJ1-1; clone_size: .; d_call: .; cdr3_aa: CASSYSWAANTEAFF; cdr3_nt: TGTGCCAGCAGTTACTCCTGGGCAGCGAACACTGAAGCTTTCTTT
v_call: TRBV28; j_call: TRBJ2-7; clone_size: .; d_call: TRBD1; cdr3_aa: CASSHRGTGGSEQYF; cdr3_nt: TGTGCCAGCAGCCATAGAGGGACAGGGGGCTCCGAGCAGTACTTC
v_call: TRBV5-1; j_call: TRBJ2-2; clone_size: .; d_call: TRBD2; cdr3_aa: CASSSRLPGLEGTGELFF; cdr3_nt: TGCGCCAGCAGCTCCAGGCTTCCGGGACTAGAGGGCACCGGGGAGCTGTTTTTT
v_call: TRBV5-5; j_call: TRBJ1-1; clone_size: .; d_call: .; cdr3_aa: CASSFTVNTEAFF; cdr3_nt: TGTGCCAGCAGCTTTACAGTAAACACTGAAGCTTTCTTT
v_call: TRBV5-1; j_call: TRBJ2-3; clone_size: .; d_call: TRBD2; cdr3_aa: CASSLVESGGASDTQYF; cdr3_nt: TGCGCCAGCAGCTTGGTAGAGAGCGGGGGGGCGTCAGATACGCAGTATTTT
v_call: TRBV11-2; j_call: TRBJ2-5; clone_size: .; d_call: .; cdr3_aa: CASSLDRRTQYF; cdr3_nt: TGTGCCAGCAGCTTAGATCGCAGAACCCAGTACTTC
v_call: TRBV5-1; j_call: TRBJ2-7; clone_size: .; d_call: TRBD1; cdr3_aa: CASSSRDSYEQYF; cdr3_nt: TGCGCCAGCAGCTCCCGGGACAGCTACGAGCAGTACTTC
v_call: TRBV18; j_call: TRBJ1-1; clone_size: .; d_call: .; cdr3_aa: CASSPGRGSTEAFF; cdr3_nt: TGTGCCAGCTCCCCTGGACGGGGGAGCACTGAAGCTTTCTTT
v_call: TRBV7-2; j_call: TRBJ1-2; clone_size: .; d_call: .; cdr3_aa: CASSLARRQTYGYTF; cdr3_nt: TGTGCCAGCAGCTTAGCGCGAAGACAGACATATGGCTACACCTTC
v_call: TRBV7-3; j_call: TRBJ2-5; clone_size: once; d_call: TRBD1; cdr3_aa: CASSPGQPDQETQYF; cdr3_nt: TGTGCCAGCAGCCCGGGACAGCCCGACCAAGAGACCCAGTACTTC
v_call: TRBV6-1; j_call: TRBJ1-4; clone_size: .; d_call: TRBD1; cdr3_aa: CASSASRDRANEKLFF; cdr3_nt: TGTGCCAGCAGTGCCTCTAGGGACAGGGCGAATGAAAAACTGTTTTTT
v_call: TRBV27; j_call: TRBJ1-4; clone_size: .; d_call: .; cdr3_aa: CASSHQGSATNEKLFF; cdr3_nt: TGTGCCAGCAGTCATCAGGGAAGCGCAACTAATGAAAAACTGTTTTTT
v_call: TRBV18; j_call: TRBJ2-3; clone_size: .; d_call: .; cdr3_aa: CASSPARDTQYF; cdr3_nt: TGTGCCAGCTCACCAGCGCGGGATACGCAGTATTTT
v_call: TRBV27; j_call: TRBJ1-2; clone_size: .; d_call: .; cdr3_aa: CASSLSMERGYTF; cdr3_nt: TGTGCCAGCAGTTTATCGATGGAGAGGGGCTACACCTTC
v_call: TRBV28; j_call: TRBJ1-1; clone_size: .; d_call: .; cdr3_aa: CASSLWLGALEAFF; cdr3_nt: TGTGCCAGCAGTTTATGGTTAGGGGCGCTTGAAGCTTTCTTT
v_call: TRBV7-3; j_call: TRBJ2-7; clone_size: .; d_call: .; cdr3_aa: CASSPPSSYEQYF; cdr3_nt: TGTGCCAGCAGCCCCCCCAGCTCCTACGAGCAGTACTTC
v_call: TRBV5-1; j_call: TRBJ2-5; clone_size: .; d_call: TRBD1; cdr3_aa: CASSPTGGQETQYF; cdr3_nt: TGCGCCAGCAGCCCGACAGGGGGCCAAGAGACCCAGTACTTC
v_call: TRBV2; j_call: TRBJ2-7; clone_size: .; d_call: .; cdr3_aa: CASRSGYEQYF; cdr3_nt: TGTGCCAGCAGGAGCGGGTACGAGCAGTACTTC
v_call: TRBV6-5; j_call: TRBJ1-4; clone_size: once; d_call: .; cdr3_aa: CASSQGRTNEKLFF; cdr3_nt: TGTGCCAGCAGTCAGGGGAGGACTAATGAAAAACTGTTTTTT
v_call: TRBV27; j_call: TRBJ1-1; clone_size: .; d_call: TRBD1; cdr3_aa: CASSLTGTGGLNTEAFF; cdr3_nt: TGTGCCAGCAGTCTTACCGGGACAGGGGGTCTCAACACTGAAGCTTTCTTT
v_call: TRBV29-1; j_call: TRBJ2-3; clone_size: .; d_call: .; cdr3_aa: CSVDEGTDTQYF; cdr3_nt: TGCAGCGTTGATGAGGGAACAGATACGCAGTATTTT
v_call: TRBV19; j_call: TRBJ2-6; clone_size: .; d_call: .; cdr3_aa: CATGLFSSGANVLTF; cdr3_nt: TGTGCCACAGGACTCTTTAGCTCTGGGGCCAACGTCCTGACTTTC
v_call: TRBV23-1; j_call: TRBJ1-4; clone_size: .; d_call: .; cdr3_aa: CASSQSGGRDEKLFF; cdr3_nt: TGCGCCAGCAGTCAATCAGGGGGGCGAGATGAAAAACTGTTTTTT
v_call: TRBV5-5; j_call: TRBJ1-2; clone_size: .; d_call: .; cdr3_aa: CASSLDALEGYGYTF; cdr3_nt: TGTGCCAGCAGCTTGGATGCCCTCGAGGGCTATGGCTACACCTTC
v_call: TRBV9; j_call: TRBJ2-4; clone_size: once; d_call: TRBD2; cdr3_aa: CASSVELAGGPTKNIQYF; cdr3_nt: TGTGCCAGCAGCGTAGAACTAGCGGGGGGGCCGACCAAAAACATTCAGTACTTC
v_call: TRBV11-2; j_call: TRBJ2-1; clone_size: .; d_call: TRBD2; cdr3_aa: CASSLGLAGGKRHNEQFF; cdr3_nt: TGTGCCAGCAGCTTAGGGCTAGCGGGAGGGAAGAGACACAATGAGCAGTTCTTC
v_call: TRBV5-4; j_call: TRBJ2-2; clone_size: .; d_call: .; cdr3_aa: CASSYNSGTGELFF; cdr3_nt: TGTGCCAGCAGCTATAATAGCGGAACCGGGGAGCTGTTTTTT
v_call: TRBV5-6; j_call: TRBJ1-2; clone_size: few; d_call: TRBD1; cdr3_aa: CASSLWSTGNYGYTF; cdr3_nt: TGTGCCAGCAGCTTGTGGTCGACAGGGAACTATGGCTACACCTTC
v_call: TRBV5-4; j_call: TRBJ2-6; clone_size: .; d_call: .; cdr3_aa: CASSSGAKSSGANVLTF; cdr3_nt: TGTGCCAGCAGCTCAGGGGCTAAAAGCTCTGGGGCCAACGTCCTGACTTTC
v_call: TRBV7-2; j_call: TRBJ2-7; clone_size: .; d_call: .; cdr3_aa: CASSFGQGTYEQYF; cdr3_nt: TGTGCCAGCAGCTTTGGGCAGGGTACCTATGAGCAGTACTTC
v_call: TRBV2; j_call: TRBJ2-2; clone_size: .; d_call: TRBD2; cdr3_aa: CASRSSGSNTGELFF; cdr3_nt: TGTGCCAGCAGGTCTAGCGGATCGAACACCGGGGAGCTGTTTTTT
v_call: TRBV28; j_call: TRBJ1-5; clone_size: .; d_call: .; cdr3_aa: CASRDRYQPQHF; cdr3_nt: TGTGCCAGCAGGGACAGATATCAGCCCCAGCATTTT
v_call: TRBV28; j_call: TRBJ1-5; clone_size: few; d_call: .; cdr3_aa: CATGAFNAQHF; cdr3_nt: TGTGCCACAGGGGCCTTCAATGCCCAGCATTTT
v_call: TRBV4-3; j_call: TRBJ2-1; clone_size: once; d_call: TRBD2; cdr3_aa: CASSRVAGGEQFF; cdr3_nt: TGCGCCAGCAGCCGGGTAGCGGGGGGTGAGCAGTTCTTC
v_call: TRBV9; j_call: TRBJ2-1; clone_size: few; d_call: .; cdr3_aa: CASSVAMTASYNEQFF; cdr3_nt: TGTGCCAGCAGCGTAGCTATGACAGCCTCCTACAATGAGCAGTTCTTC
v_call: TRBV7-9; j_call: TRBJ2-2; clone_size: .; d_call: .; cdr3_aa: CASSLLVTGELFF; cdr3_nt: TGTGCCAGCAGCTTACTAGTAACCGGGGAGCTGTTTTTT
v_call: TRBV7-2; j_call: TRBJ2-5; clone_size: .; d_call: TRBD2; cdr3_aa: CASSKIAGKETQYF; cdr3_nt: TGTGCCAGCAGCAAGATAGCGGGGAAAGAGACCCAGTACTTC
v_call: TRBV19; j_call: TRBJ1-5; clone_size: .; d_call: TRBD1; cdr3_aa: CASSEDRELSNQPQHF; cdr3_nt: TGTGCCAGTAGTGAGGACAGGGAACTTAGCAATCAGCCCCAGCATTTT
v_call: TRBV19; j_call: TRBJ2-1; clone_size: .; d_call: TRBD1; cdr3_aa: CASSRDRENNEQFF; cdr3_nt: TGTGCCAGTAGTCGGGACAGGGAGAACAATGAGCAGTTCTTC
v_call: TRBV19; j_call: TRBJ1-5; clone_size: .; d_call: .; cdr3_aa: CASSIDGGSNQPQHF; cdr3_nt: TGTGCCAGTAGTATTGACGGGGGAAGCAATCAGCCCCAGCATTTT
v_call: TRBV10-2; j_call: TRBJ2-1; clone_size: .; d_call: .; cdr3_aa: CASSEEGDYNEQFF; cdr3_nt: TGCGCCAGCAGTGAGGAGGGAGACTACAATGAGCAGTTCTTC
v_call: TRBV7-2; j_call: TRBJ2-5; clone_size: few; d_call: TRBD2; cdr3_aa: CASSFQRGEETQYF; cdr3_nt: TGTGCCAGCAGCTTCCAGCGGGGCGAAGAGACCCAGTACTTC
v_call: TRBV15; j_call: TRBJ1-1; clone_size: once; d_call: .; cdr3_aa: CATSRPTTGWNTEAFF; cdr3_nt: TGTGCCACCAGCAGACCAACCACCGGATGGAACACTGAAGCTTTCTTT
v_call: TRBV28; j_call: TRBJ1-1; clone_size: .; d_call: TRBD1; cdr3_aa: CASSLWGFMTGGAFF; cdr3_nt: TGTGCCAGCAGTTTATGGGGATTTATGACAGGGGGAGCTTTCTTT
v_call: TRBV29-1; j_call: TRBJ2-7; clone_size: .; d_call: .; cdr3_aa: CSGGSSYEQYF; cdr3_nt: TGCAGCGGGGGGAGCTCCTACGAGCAGTACTTC
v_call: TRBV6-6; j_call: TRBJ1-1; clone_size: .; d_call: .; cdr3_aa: CASSFPLKGSNTEAFF; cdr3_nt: TGTGCCAGCAGTTTCCCCTTAAAGGGGTCGAACACTGAAGCTTTCTTT